This T cell receptor beta chain was found in a study of tumor and adjacent non-tumor tissue in lung cancer. For the study at large: Samples averaged around 3.9 million productive TCRbeta reads each.

The template was RNA from unsorted bulk tissue. This non-tumor lung sample came from over 3 cm beyond the tumor edge. Donors were chemotherapy-naive, newly diagnosed lung cancer surgical patients in China, August–late 2014. The library came from three nested PCR rounds adapted from ARM-PCR protocols. TCRdb re-derived calls from the multiplex PCR reads in MiXCR, one entry per CDR3 protein. The sample shows around 60,000 distinct CDR3 sequences, around 61% of them seen only once. Per germline, CDR1 SGHAT and CDR2 FQDESV (reference sequence). The CDR3 is 18 residues long. Unmatched junction bases numbered 16, after V lost 5 bases and J lost 4 bases.

Sequencing used distant non-tumor lung tissue. This receptor was obtained from a man aged 65 to 79 with non-small cell lung cancer. The chain recombines TRBV11-1 with TRBJ2-5, with 10 nucleotides matching TRBD2. The CDR3 DNA reads as TGTGCCAGCAGCCAGATTATCGGACTAGCGGTGACCTTAGAGACCCAGTACTTC. Amino acid sequence: CASSQIIGLAVTLETQYF.